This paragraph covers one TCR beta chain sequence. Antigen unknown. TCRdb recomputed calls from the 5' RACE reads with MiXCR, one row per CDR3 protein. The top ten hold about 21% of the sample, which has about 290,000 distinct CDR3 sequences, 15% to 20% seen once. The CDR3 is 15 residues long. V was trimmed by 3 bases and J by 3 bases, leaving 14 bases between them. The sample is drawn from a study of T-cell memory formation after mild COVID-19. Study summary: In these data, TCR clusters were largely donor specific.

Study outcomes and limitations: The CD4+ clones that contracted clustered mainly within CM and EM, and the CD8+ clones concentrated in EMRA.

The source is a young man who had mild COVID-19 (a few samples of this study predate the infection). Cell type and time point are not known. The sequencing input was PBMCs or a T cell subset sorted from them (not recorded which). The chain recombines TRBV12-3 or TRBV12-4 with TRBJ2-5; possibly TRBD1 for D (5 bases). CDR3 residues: CASSLAGPVEETQYF. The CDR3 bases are TGTGCCAGCAGTTTGGCAGGGCCGGTGGAAGAGACCCAGTACTTC.